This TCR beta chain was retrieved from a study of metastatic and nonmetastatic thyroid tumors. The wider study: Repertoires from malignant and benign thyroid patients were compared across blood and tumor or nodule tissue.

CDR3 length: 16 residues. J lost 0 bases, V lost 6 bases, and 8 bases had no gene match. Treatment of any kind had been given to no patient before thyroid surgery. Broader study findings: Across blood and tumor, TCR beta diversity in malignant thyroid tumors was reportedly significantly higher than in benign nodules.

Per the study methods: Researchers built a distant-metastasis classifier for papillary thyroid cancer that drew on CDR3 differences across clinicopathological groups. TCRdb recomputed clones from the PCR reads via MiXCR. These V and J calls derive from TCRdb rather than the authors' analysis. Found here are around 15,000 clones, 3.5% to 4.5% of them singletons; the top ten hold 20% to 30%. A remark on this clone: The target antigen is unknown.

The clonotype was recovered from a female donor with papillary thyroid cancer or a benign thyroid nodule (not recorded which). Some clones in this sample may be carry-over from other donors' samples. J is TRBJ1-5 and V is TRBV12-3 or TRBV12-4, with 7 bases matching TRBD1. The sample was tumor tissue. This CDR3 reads CASSRRQGYSNQPQHF. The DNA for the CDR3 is TGTGCCAGCAGCCGACGACAGGGCTATAGCAATCAGCCCCAGCATTTT.